The next 11 T cell receptor beta chains were all read from a single sample in a study of OX40 agonist ivuxolimab in advanced cancers. The method was immunoSEQ multiplex PCR; TCRdb's version includes in-frame clones alone and lacks a portion of them. Of 50,000 to 65,000 clones in the sample, about 91% were seen once. Sequencing was performed on CD4+ or CD8+ T cells sorted from blood, taken in a trial of the OX40 agonist ivuxolimab. These receptors were collected from an adult with an advanced solid tumor such as melanoma, head and neck, liver or kidney cancer.

This chain joins TRBV10-2 and TRBJ1-2; possible D gene TRBD1, 5 bases. Germline values: CDR1 WSHSY, CDR2 SAAADI. The CDR3 extends over 14 amino acids. V was pared by 6 bases and J by 4 bases, with 15 bases between. CDR3 loop: CASRRDGLSYGYTF. For the CDR3, the DNA is TGCGCCAGCAGACGGGACGGATTAAGCTATGGCTACACCTTC.

This clone showed up just a few times. The chain employs TRBV7-8 and TRBJ2-5; 8 bases line up with TRBD2. The germline CDR1 and CDR2 sequences are SGHVS and FQNEAQ. V shed 5 bases and J 4 bases; nucleotides not matched to a gene: 3. CDR3 size: 13 residues. The CDR3 nucleotides are TGTGCCAGCAGCGTCGGGGGGGGAGAGACCCAGTACTTC. Its protein is CASSVGGGETQYF.

This chain links TRBV11-2 with TRBJ1-4; 9 nucleotides align to TRBD1. This CDR3 contains 15 residues. After removal of 5 bases from V and 2 bases from J, the junction contained 3 bases not matched to a gene. CDR1 and CDR2 (germline): SGHAT, FQNNGV. CDR3 loop: CASSGTGGTNEKLFF. DNA of the CDR3: TGTGCCAGCAGCGGAACAGGGGGCACTAATGAAAAACTGTTTTTT.

J is TRBJ2-7 and V is TRBV19, with TRBD2 matching over 8 bases. Per germline, CDR1 LNHDA and CDR2 SQIVND (reference sequence). The CDR3 is 14 residues long. The J segment lost 3 bases and the V segment lost 6 bases, leaving 7 bases of the junction unmatched. This CDR3 reads CASSSREGLYEQYF. CDR3 sequence (DNA): TGTGCCAGTAGCTCTCGGGAGGGCCTCTACGAGCAGTACTTC.

The CDR3 region is CAISEYGGEANTEAFF. DNA for the CDR3: TGTGCCATCAGTGAGTATGGGGGGGAGGCGAACACTGAAGCTTTCTTT. The rearrangement joins TRBV10-3 to TRBJ1-1, with a weak D call TRBD1 (5 bases). The length of the CDR3 is 16 residues. Germline values: CDR1 ENHRY, CDR2 SYGVKD. With 1 base removed from V and 1 base from J, the gap between germline ends came to 13 bases.

The chain joins TRBV6-6 to TRBJ2-1; 8 bases agree with TRBD2. With 4 bases clipped from V and 0 bases from J, the junction kept 5 bases outside the gene matches. Germline V gene data show CDR1 as MNHNY and CDR2 as SVGAGI (reference sequence). This CDR3 is 16 amino acids long. CDR3 nucleotide sequence: TGTGCCAGCAGTTCGGCGAGCGGGAGCTCCTACAATGAGCAGTTCTTC. Its translation is CASSSASGSSYNEQFF.

On this clone itself: The same CDR3 also results from other DNA sequences found in this sample. V gene TRBV20-1 combines with J gene TRBJ2-7; no clear D gene. V was pared by 1 base and J by 4 bases, with 5 bases between. The germline V gene has CDR1 DFQATT and CDR2 SNEGSKA (reference sequence). The CDR3 has 11 residues. The CDR3 loop is CSARVGYEQYF. The CDR3 DNA sequence: TGCAGTGCTAGAGTGGGATACGAGCAGTACTTC.

J is TRBJ2-6 and V is TRBV18, with unresolved D. V was cut by 1 base and J by 0 bases, with 7 bases left in between. From germline, CDR1 is KGHSH and CDR2 LQKENI. The CDR3 has 16 amino acids. The CDR3 protein is CASSPRMGSGANVLTF. The CDR3 region has the DNA TGTGCCAGCTCACCACGAATGGGCTCTGGGGCCAACGTCCTGACTTTC.

This clone was observed a single time. The CDR3 region has the DNA TGTGCCAGCAGCGAAAAAAGAGCGGGAGGCCCCCGAGAGACCCAGTACTTC. Translating it yields CASSEKRAGGPRETQYF. The chain joins TRBV7-9 to TRBJ2-5; 9 positions agree with TRBD2. The J segment lost 4 bases and the V segment lost 5 bases, leaving 14 bases of the junction unmatched. Germline V lookup: CDR1 SEHNR, CDR2 FQNEAQ (reference sequence). The CDR3 loop spans 17 amino acids.

The rearrangement uses TRBV19 and TRBJ2-7, with a weak D call TRBD1 (5 bases). The CDR3 has 13 residues. V was pared by 8 bases and J by 2 bases, with 13 bases between. Germline V gene data show CDR1 as LNHDA and CDR2 as SQIVND (reference sequence). Here the CDR3 reads CASGRAGTYEQYF. CDR3 nucleotide sequence: TGTGCCAGTGGCCGGGCAGGGACCTACGAGCAGTACTTC. The full variable domain, rest sourced from reference TRBV19 and TRBJ2-7, is DGGITQSPKYLFRKEGQNVTLSCEQNLNHDAMYWYRQDPGQGLRLIYYSQIVNDFQKGDIAEGYSVSREKKESFPLTVTSAQKNPTAFYLCASGRAGTYEQYFGPGTRLTVT.

The V call is TRBV30, the J call TRBJ2-6; 7 bases agree with TRBD1. The J segment lost 2 bases and the V segment lost 3 bases, leaving 4 bases of the junction unmatched. This CDR3 spans 15 amino acids. Looked up from germline, CDR1 is GTSNPN and CDR2 is SVGIG (reference sequence). The CDR3 DNA follows: TGTGCCTGGAGCGGTACAGGGGCTGGGGCCAACGTCCTGACTTTC. This sequence encodes CAWSGTGAGANVLTF.